What follows is one T cell receptor (beta chain) and its context. This specimen belongs to a study of blood T cell repertoires in COVID-19. About the research overall: Sources were T cells, B-cell-depleted T cells, or PBMCs; the material itself was cDNA or gDNA.

Study members were between roughly 18 and 90 years old and lived in 24 US regions. As handled by the study authors: Estimated nucleated cell counts came from reference gene primer amplification. TCRdb keeps only in-frame clones here, not all; method: immunoSEQ multiplex PCR. That table supplies the V and J calls and clone size; D and trimming were determined from the DNA. Of a few hundred thousand clones listed, approximately 84% were seen once; the top ten hold 15%. The V and J ends lost 1 base and 3 bases respectively, with 16 bases between them. The CDR3 runs to 16 residues. Germline V gives CDR1 SGHDT, CDR2 YYEEEE.

The sequenced sample was PBMCs or T cells enriched from blood (not recorded which). The chain carries TRBV5-6 and TRBJ1-1; D perhaps matches TRBD1 (6 bases). The origin of this receptor is a middle-aged man who had recovered from COVID-19. The CDR3 loop reads CASSLYGRGRDTEAFF. The CDR3 region has the DNA TGTGCCAGCAGCTTGTATGGAAGGGGGAGGGACACTGAAGCTTTCTTT. The full variable domain, its missing parts supplied by reference TRBV5-6 and TRBJ1-1, is DAGVTQSPTHLIKTRGQQVTLRCSPKSGHDTVSWYQQALGQGPQFIFQYYEEEERQRGNFPDRFSGHQFPNYSSELNVNALLLGDSALYLCASSLYGRGRDTEAFFGQGTRLTVV.